These 17 T cell receptor beta chains originate from one sample sequenced in a study of cytomegalovirus exposure and HLA in healthy donors. With 60 Vbeta and 13 Jbeta primers, the PCR was carried out. Clones were read by immunoSEQ multiplex PCR, and TCRdb kept only the in-frame ones, dropping some. The table lists 65,000 to 85,000 clones, 78% of them singletons. Material for sequencing was PBMCs. The receptor source for this set is a woman aged 40 to 49 in good health and CMV-seropositive.

About this clone: Other nucleotide sequences from this sample produce the same CDR3. The CDR3 DNA reads as TGTGCCAGCAGCTTAACAGGGGGAGGCAATCAGCCCCAGCATTTT. Protein sequence: CASSLTGGGNQPQHF. J is TRBJ1-5 and V is TRBV7-2, with 8 bases aligning to TRBD1. The germline V gene encodes CDR1 SGHTA and CDR2 FQGNSA. V dropped 2 bases and J dropped 2; count of bases not matched to a gene: 2. The CDR3 length is 15 residues.

The chain combines TRBV27 with TRBJ2-7; D perhaps matches TRBD1 (6 bases). The CDR3 runs 16 residues. Germline V gene data show CDR1 as MNHEY and CDR2 as SMNVEV (reference sequence). V was pared by 1 base and J by 1 base, with 14 bases between. The DNA of the CDR3 is TGTGCCAGCAGTTTATATGTGGGGGCGCGGTCCTACGAGCAGTACTTC. Translation gives CASSLYVGARSYEQYF.

The chain joins TRBV6-5 to TRBJ2-3, with D perhaps matching TRBD2 (5 bases). The ends were cut back, 7 bases at V and 3 bases at J, with 14 bases in the middle. Germline values: CDR1 MNHEY, CDR2 SVGAGI. The CDR3 is 14 residues long. The CDR3 loop is CASKRETITDTQYF. Here the CDR3 DNA reads TGTGCCAGCAAGCGTGAGACTATAACAGATACGCAGTATTTT.

The chain's CDR3 is CASSYFTGTEQYF. The CDR3 DNA is TGTGCCAGCAGTTACTTTACAGGGACCGAGCAGTACTTC. The chain is built from TRBV6-5 and TRBJ2-7; weak D call: TRBD1 (6 bases). Looked up from germline, CDR1 is MNHEY and CDR2 is SVGAGI. This CDR3 region has 13 residues. V was cut by 1 base and J by 6 bases, with 10 bases left in between.

The J gene is TRBJ2-3, the V gene TRBV6-6; the D gene is possibly TRBD1 (5 bases). Looked up from germline, CDR1 is MNHNY and CDR2 is SVGAGI (reference sequence). V lost 4 bases to trimming and J lost 8 bases, with 10 bases between them. The CDR3 extends over 12 amino acids. The CDR3 DNA is TGTGCCAGCAGTTCCGGACATTTTACGCAGTATTTT. This sequence encodes CASSSGHFTQYF.

The gene calls are TRBV2 and TRBJ2-7; D perhaps matches TRBD1 (6 bases). With 4 bases removed from V and 5 bases from J, the gap between germline ends came to 18 bases. The CDR3 totals 15 residues. The germline V gene has CDR1 SNHLY and CDR2 FYNNEI. CDR3 DNA sequence: TGTGCCAGCAGTGCTAGGGACACCTACGTCCACGAGCAGTACTTC. Its translation is CASSARDTYVHEQYF.

This chain joins TRBV7-2 and TRBJ2-2; a weak D match, TRBD2 (6 bases). The CDR3 sequence is 15 residues long. V dropped 5 bases and J dropped 8 bases, with 18 bases sitting between them. The germline V gene has CDR1 SGHTA and CDR2 FQGNSA. The DNA for the CDR3 is TGTGCCAGCAGCCATGTCATAGGCGGGGAGGGGGAGCTGTTTTTT. Its protein product is CASSHVIGGEGELFF.

In this sample, this clone turned up once. V is TRBV7-2 and J is TRBJ2-2; 13 bases align to TRBD2. V gave up 4 bases and J gave up 5 bases; unmatched junction bases: 7. The CDR3 is 17 amino acids. Germline assignment: CDR1 SGHTA and CDR2 FQGNSA. CDR3 residues: CASSSPGLAGFTGELFF. The CDR3 DNA reads as TGTGCCAGCAGCTCACCGGGACTAGCGGGGTTTACCGGGGAGCTGTTTTTT.

The V and J genes are TRBV30 and TRBJ1-5, with TRBD1 matching over 9 bases. The trim removed 3 bases at V and 10 bases at J, leaving 13 bases unmatched. CDR1 GTSNPN and CDR2 SVGIG come from the germline V gene (reference sequence). The length of the CDR3 is 15 residues. The CDR3 DNA is TGTGCCTGGAGGAACACGGGACAGGGCTTTGGACCCCAGCATTTT. Translating it yields CAWRNTGQGFGPQHF.

This sequence joins TRBV28 and TRBJ2-5, with TRBD1 identical over 9 bases. The CDR3 loop spans 16 amino acids. The V and J ends lost 6 bases and 5 bases, in that order; junction bases with no gene match: 13. The germline V gene encodes CDR1 MDHEN and CDR2 SYDVKM. The CDR3 sequence is CASSPTGTGPSETQYF. The CDR3 DNA sequence: TGTGCCAGCAGCCCGACCGGGACAGGGCCCTCGGAGACCCAGTACTTC.

V gene TRBV9 combines with J gene TRBJ2-1, with 8 positions matching TRBD2. The CDR3 is 17 amino acids. Germline assignment: CDR1 SGDLS and CDR2 YYNGEE. V was pared by 0 bases and J by 4 bases, with 9 bases of the junction left unmatched. The DNA for the CDR3 is TGTGCCAGCAGCGTAGGGCCCGGGGGGGGCCTTTACAATGAGCAGTTCTTC. Its translation: CASSVGPGGGLYNEQFF.

The chain couples TRBV28 to TRBJ2-5, with a weak D call TRBD2 (7 bases). Germline V gene sequence: CDR1 MDHEN, CDR2 SYDVKM. The germline V and J ends were trimmed by 4 bases and 5 bases, with 17 bases remaining between them. The CDR3 is 15 amino acids. The CDR3 loop reads CASSSKRGAGETQYF. In DNA, the CDR3 is TGTGCCAGCAGTTCCAAACGGGGGGCTGGTGAGACCCAGTACTTC.

This sequence joins TRBV7-3 and TRBJ1-2; TRBD1 agrees at 7 bases. Germline V gene lookup returns CDR1 SGHTA and CDR2 FQGTGA. V dropped 2 bases and J dropped 2; count of bases not matched to a gene: 5. There are 15 residues in the CDR3. CDR3 DNA sequence: TGTGCCAGCAGCTTATGGGCAGGGGGGAACTATGGCTACACCTTC. It translates to CASSLWAGGNYGYTF.

DNA for the CDR3: TGTGCCTGGGACAGGGGAGGAGGGCAGCCCCAGCATTTT. It is translated as CAWDRGGGQPQHF. V usage is TRBV30 and J usage is TRBJ1-5; 8 bases align to TRBD1. Germline V CDR1 and CDR2: GTSNPN, SVGIG (reference sequence). CDR3 length: 13 amino acids. With 5 bases clipped from V and 7 bases from J, the junction kept 7 bases outside the gene matches.

The chain carries TRBV7-2 and TRBJ2-1; 10 bases fit TRBD2. The CDR3 is 13 residues long. V gave up 6 bases and J gave up 6 bases; unmatched junction bases: 2. CDR1 and CDR2 from the germline V gene are SGHTA and FQGNSA. CDR3 nucleotide sequence: TGTGCCAGCAGTTCTAGCGGGGGCAATGAGCAGTTCTTC. Protein sequence: CASSSSGGNEQFF.

The V and J genes are TRBV7-9 and TRBJ1-1, with D unresolved. Germline CDR1 SEHNR, CDR2 FQNEAQ (reference sequence). With 6 bases removed from V and 4 bases from J, the gap between germline ends came to 6 bases. The CDR3 extends over 11 amino acids. The CDR3 nucleotides are TGTGCCAGCAGTTTGAGCACTGAAGCTTTCTTT. Residues: CASSLSTEAFF.

The V and J genes are TRBV5-3 and TRBJ2-5; D may be TRBD2 (6 bases). TRBV5-3 is known as an ORF, though its function is uncertain. CDR3 length: 13 residues. V shed 4 bases and J shed 3 bases, with 10 bases lying between them. CDR3 loop: CARSRGTEETQYF. The CDR3 DNA reads TGTGCCAGAAGCCGCGGGACGGAAGAGACCCAGTACTTC.